This T cell receptor beta chain appears in the sequencing data of a study of OX40 agonist ivuxolimab in advanced cancers. Study-level background: Partial responses were achieved by three patients, of whom one had hepatocellular carcinoma and two had cutaneous melanoma. Study-level findings and limits: On average, a greater number of expanded clones characterised CD8+ T cells relative to CD4+. Antigen targets of the expanded peripheral T cells went undetermined.

In regard to this clone: As yet, its antigen is unknown.

Patients who had autoimmune disease history or got systemic immunosuppression were left out. The length of the CDR3 is 17 residues. Germline trimming cut 2 bases from V and 0 bases from J; bases unmatched to any gene: 7. Germline V gene lookup returns CDR1 SGHTA and CDR2 FQGNSA. Method: immunoSEQ multiplex PCR; TCRdb's copy keeps in-frame clones and lacks some. The sample shows more than 55,000 clones, 70% to 90% of them seen only once. This receptor was taken from an adult with an advanced solid tumor such as melanoma, head and neck, liver or kidney cancer. This sample comprised CD4+ or CD8+ T cells sorted from blood, obtained in a trial of the OX40 agonist ivuxolimab. The gene calls are TRBV7-2 and TRBJ2-7, with 10 nucleotides matching TRBD2. In DNA, the CDR3 is TGTGCCAGCAGCTTAAATCCCTCTAGCGGGAGCTCCTACGAGCAGTACTTC. It encodes CASSLNPSSGSSYEQYF.